This TCR beta chain was captured in a study of sequential checkpoint blockade in melanoma. Study at large: Patients were randomized 1:1 to nivolumab-then-ipilimumab or ipilimumab-then-nivolumab first-line. After both sequences, patients received maintenance nivolumab.

The treatment: randomized to nivolumab then ipilimumab (arm A) or the reverse (arm B). None of the patients previously received DNA-damaging chemotherapy. PBMC sorting kept live CD3+CD8+ cells without CD19 or CD56. Germline V gene sequence: CDR1 SGDLS, CDR2 YYNGEE. The CDR3 is made up of 15 amino acids. Produced via immunoSEQ multiplex PCR; TCRdb's table is partial and in-frame only. This table has tens of thousands of clones, roughly 81% appearing once. Material: CD8+ T cells sorted from blood (inferred from file names), obtained from a patient given nivolumab and ipilimumab in sequence. The clonotype comes from a human donor with melanoma. The rearrangement uses TRBV9 and TRBJ2-5, with TRBD1 matching over 10 bases. The J call may be mistaken, given a closer DNA end match to TRBJ2-7. Written as DNA, the CDR3 is TGTGCCAGCAGCGTTTGGGGACAGGGGTTCTACGAGCAGTACTTC. Translation: CASSVWGQGFYEQYF.